Below, 13 T cell receptor beta chains from the same sample are listed, as sequenced in a study of beta chain features in type 1 diabetes. Study-level findings and limits: TCRB CDR3 length was moderately but significantly reduced in all four CD4+ subsets of Type 1 diabetes patients.

These receptors' antigens are unknown. The whole isolated RNA underwent reverse transcription, so sequencing captured expressed TCRB transcripts. Profiled with immunoSEQ multiplex PCR; TCRdb holds only in-frame clones, not every one. The sample includes hundreds of thousands of clones, more than 13% seen only once; the top ten take 0.03% to 0.045%. Source material: naive CD4+ T cells from blood. The receptor source for this set is a man aged 18 to 35 with type 1 diabetes.

This clone was seen more than once but under ten times. The J gene is TRBJ2-3, the V gene TRBV6-1; D gene ambiguous. CDR1 is MNHNS, CDR2 SASEGT, per germline. The ends were cut back, 4 bases at V and 7 bases at J, with 12 bases in the middle. The CDR3 has 13 amino acids. The CDR3 nucleotides read TGTGCCAGCAGTGGGGTGGACCGCAATACGCAGTATTTT. This sequence encodes CASSGVDRNTQYF.

This clone was detected only a few times. The chain has TRBV29-1 and TRBJ1-1, with D hard to call. The germline V and J ends were trimmed by 7 bases and 1 base, with 13 bases remaining between them. The CDR3 length is 13 residues. Germline CDR1 reads SQVTM; CDR2 reads ANQGSEA. CDR3 in amino acids: CSGDRDSNTEAFF. CDR3 DNA: TGCAGCGGAGACCGGGATTCGAACACTGAAGCTTTCTTT.

This chain uses TRBV12-5 with TRBJ2-1; possibly TRBD1 for D (5 bases). This CDR3 has 16 amino acids. Trimming removed 0 bases at V and 6 bases at J, with 15 bases between. Germline V gives CDR1 LGHNT, CDR2 FRNRAP. The CDR3 here is CASGLVRAGFGNEQFF. The CDR3 nucleotides are TGTGCTAGTGGTTTGGTAAGGGCAGGGTTCGGCAATGAGCAGTTCTTC.

This chain connects TRBV29-1 to TRBJ2-2; no firm D call. The CDR3 is made up of 14 amino acids. Looked up from germline, CDR1 is SQVTM and CDR2 is ANQGSEA. The V and J ends lost 2 bases and 1 base respectively, with 8 bases between them. CDR3 protein: CSVELLMNTGELFF. CDR3 nucleotides: TGCAGCGTTGAACTGCTTATGAACACCGGGGAGCTGTTTTTT.

The sample holds a few counts of this clone. The chain uses TRBV28 and TRBJ1-1, with TRBD1 as a possible D gene (6 bases). The V gene's germline CDR1 is MDHEN and CDR2 SYDVKM. The length of the CDR3 is 15 residues. Trimming pared 4 bases from V and 6 bases from J, leaving 18 bases between. The CDR3 loop is CASSYRAVVLSEAFF. DNA of the CDR3: TGTGCCAGCAGTTACAGGGCGGTTGTTTTATCTGAAGCTTTCTTT.

This chain links TRBV9 with TRBJ2-1; 8 nucleotides align to TRBD2. Germline lookup yields CDR1 SGDLS and CDR2 YYNGEE. The CDR3 spans 13 residues. V was pared by 0 bases and J by 9 bases, with 2 bases of the junction left unmatched. CDR3 protein: CASSVVREVEQFF. In DNA form, the CDR3 reads TGTGCCAGCAGCGTAGTGCGGGAGGTTGAGCAGTTCTTC. Full variable domain (remainder filled in from reference TRBV9 and TRBJ2-1): DSGVTQTPKHLITATGQRVTLRCSPRSGDLSVYWYQQSLDQGLQFLIQYYNGEERAKGNILERFSAQQFPDLHSELNLSSLELGDSALYFCASSVVREVEQFFGPGTRLTVL.

This clone was found a few times. This chain joins TRBV30 and TRBJ1-4, with a weak D call TRBD1 (5 bases). CDR1 GTSNPN and CDR2 SVGIG come from the germline V gene (reference sequence). The CDR3 is made up of 13 amino acids. Trimming pared 3 bases from V and 8 bases from J, leaving 13 bases between. The CDR3 region has the DNA TGTGCCTGGAGGTGGCAGGGTGGCGAAAAACTGTTTTTT. It codes for CAWRWQGGEKLFF.

In this sample, this clone turned up a few times. The chain links TRBV2 to TRBJ2-3; D is perhaps TRBD1 (6 bases). Germline assignment: CDR1 SNHLY and CDR2 FYNNEI. The CDR3 has 13 amino acids. With 3 bases removed from V and 5 bases from J, the gap between germline ends came to 9 bases. CDR3 loop: CASSDQTGDTQYF. For the CDR3, the DNA is TGTGCCAGCAGTGATCAGACAGGAGATACGCAGTATTTT.

Remarks on this clone: Different DNA sequences within this sample yield the same CDR3. The chain has TRBV29-1 and TRBJ1-1; D remains ambiguous. The CDR3 loop spans 10 amino acids. Trimming pared 6 bases from V and 3 bases from J, leaving 5 bases between. CDR1 SQVTM and CDR2 ANQGSEA come from the germline V gene. Here the CDR3 DNA reads TGCAGCGTGGTTGACACTGAAGCTTTCTTT. Translating it yields CSVVDTEAFF.

V gene TRBV7-2 combines with J gene TRBJ2-7, with 7 bases identical to TRBD1. CDR1 and CDR2 from the germline V gene are SGHTA and FQGNSA. V dropped 5 bases and J dropped 0; count of bases not matched to a gene: 7. This CDR3 is built from 15 residues. The CDR3 sequence is CASSGRTGYSYEQYF. As DNA, the CDR3 is TGTGCCAGCAGCGGCCGGACAGGATACTCCTACGAGCAGTACTTC.

The rearrangement joins TRBV29-1 to TRBJ2-7; D gene ambiguous. Germline V gene sequence: CDR1 SQVTM, CDR2 ANQGSEA. The V end was cut by 3 bases, the J end by 0 bases, with 9 bases between. The CDR3 consists of 13 residues. This CDR3 reads CSVEGQNSYEQYF. The CDR3 region has the DNA TGCAGCGTTGAGGGTCAGAACTCCTACGAGCAGTACTTC.

The chain recombines TRBV28 with TRBJ1-2; D ambiguous. The germline CDR1 and CDR2 sequences are MDHEN and SYDVKM. Deletions cut 3 bases from V and 10 bases from J, with 15 bases between. The CDR3 runs 13 residues. In DNA, the CDR3 is TGTGCCAGCAGTTTTAGTACGTTAAGGGTCTACACCTTC. It translates to CASSFSTLRVYTF.

This rearrangement joins TRBV30 to TRBJ2-3; D call uncertain. This CDR3 region has 16 residues. Germline CDR1 reads GTSNPN; CDR2 reads SVGIG (reference sequence). V lost 0 bases and J lost 3, with 16 bases in between. The CDR3 DNA sequence: TGTGCCTGGAGTGTACTTCGTGGGATTTGGACAGATACGCAGTATTTT. Translated, it gives CAWSVLRGIWTDTQYF.